This T cell receptor (beta chain) was identified in a study of read filtering for tumor transcriptome and immune sequencing. The overall study: Whole-transcriptome libraries were prepared after DNase treatment.

This clonotype was recorded many times. Deletions cut 7 bases from V and 15 bases from J, with 25 bases between. CDR3 length: 13 residues. Germline V gene sequence: CDR1 DFQATT, CDR2 SNEGSKA (reference sequence). The library was built from around 400 ng RNA with molecular barcoded adaptors for alpha/delta and beta/gamma chains. TCRdb re-analysed the reads in MiXCR, keeping a single row per CDR3 protein. The sample comprises about 86,000 distinct CDR3 sequences, 9% to 15% of which are singletons, and approximately 15% rests with the top ten. The chain couples TRBV20-1 to TRBJ2-4, with a possible D match to TRBD1 (6 bases). The sequencing sample was made of a population of CD138-negative cells sorted from bone marrow. The sequence was collected from a donor at least 40 years old with multiple myeloma. CDR3 amino acids: CSVSDGTPILRYF. The CDR3 DNA reads as TGCAGTGTGTCCGATGGGACACCAATCTTACGGTACTTC.